This TCR beta chain was captured in a study of blood T cell repertoires in COVID-19. Study background: COVID-19 samples from acute and convalescent phases originated in the United States, Italy and Spain. T cells, B-cell-depleted T cells, or PBMCs supplied cDNA or gDNA.

Authors' processing steps: For nucleated cells, counts were estimated from reference gene primer amplification. Clones were read by immunoSEQ multiplex PCR, and TCRdb kept only the in-frame ones, dropping some. D and trimming come from the DNA, and the V and J calls and clone size come from that table. The data contain about 100,000 clones, 91% of them singletons. The V segment lost 5 bases and the J segment 0 bases; nucleotides outside the gene matches: 7. In germline, CDR1 is SGHAT, CDR2 FQNNGV. This CDR3 comprises 16 residues. J is TRBJ1-3 and V is TRBV11-2, with 7 nucleotides matching TRBD1. Sequenced material: peripheral blood. The receptor was derived from a human donor with active COVID-19. The donor label of this sample is uncertain. CDR3 amino acids: CASSTHRGRSGNTIYF. In DNA, the CDR3 is TGTGCCAGCAGCACCCACAGGGGCCGCTCTGGAAACACCATATATTTT.